Listed here are 15 T cell receptor beta chains from one sample, sequenced in a study of cytomegalovirus exposure and HLA in healthy donors. With 60 Vbeta and 13 Jbeta primers, the PCR was carried out. TCRdb keeps only in-frame clones here, not all; method: immunoSEQ multiplex PCR. This sample carries some 45,000 clones, about three quarters of them seen once, and the ten largest clones take around 3.5%. Specimen: PBMCs. These receptors came from a woman aged 30 to 39 in good health and CMV-seronegative.

The chain is built from TRBV5-1 and TRBJ1-6; D gene unclear. The CDR3 spans 14 residues. Germline V CDR1 and CDR2: SGHRS, YFSETQ. Trimming took off 2 bases at V and 5 bases at J, with 8 bases between the two ends. CDR3 sequence reads: CASSLRGDNSPLHF. The CDR3 region has the DNA TGCGCCAGCAGCTTACGCGGAGATAATTCACCCCTCCACTTT.

CDR3 nucleotide sequence: TGTGCCAGCAGTGATTGGGGGGGGCTGAGTGGCTACACCTTC. Protein product: CASSDWGGLSGYTF. The V gene is TRBV6-1, the J gene TRBJ1-2; D might be TRBD1 (6 bases). The CDR3 runs 14 residues. The germline V gene encodes CDR1 MNHNS and CDR2 SASEGT. V was pared by 3 bases and J by 7 bases, with 15 bases between.

J is TRBJ2-7 and V is TRBV10-3, with 8 bases fitting TRBD1. CDR3 length equals 15 residues. CDR1 and CDR2 from the germline V gene are ENHRY and SYGVKD. Losses at the gene ends were 2 bases for V and 5 bases for J; bases not matched to a gene: 8. The CDR3 DNA follows: TGTGCCATCAGTGAGCGGGGACAGGTAAGCGACGAGCAGTACTTC. Translated: CAISERGQVSDEQYF.

This clone has just one count. The J gene is TRBJ1-1, the V gene TRBV19, with D perhaps matching TRBD1 (5 bases). Germline V gene lookup returns CDR1 LNHDA and CDR2 SQIVND (reference sequence). Trimming cost V 4 bases and J 2 bases, with 8 bases left between them. The CDR3 is made up of 13 amino acids. The CDR3 bases are TGTGCCAGTAGTAACGACAGAAACACTGAAGCTTTCTTT. It encodes CASSNDRNTEAFF.

This chain links TRBV15 with TRBJ1-2, with a possible D match to TRBD1 (6 bases). From germline, CDR1 is LNHNV and CDR2 YYDKDF (reference sequence). The CDR3 is 12 amino acids. The ends were cut back, 6 bases at V and 3 bases at J, with 8 bases in the middle. Here the CDR3 reads CATSEGDYGYTF. The CDR3 nucleotides are TGTGCCACCAGTGAGGGGGACTATGGCTACACCTTC.

This clone was observed a few times. The rearrangement joins TRBV6-1 to TRBJ1-4, with 7 bases that match TRBD1. Germline V gives CDR1 MNHNS, CDR2 SASEGT. The CDR3 sequence is 14 residues long. With 3 bases clipped from V and 9 bases from J, the junction kept 7 bases outside the gene matches. CDR3 coding DNA: TGTGCCAGCAGTGACCAAGGGGGCTCTCAAAAACTGTTTTTT. It yields the protein CASSDQGGSQKLFF.

The rearrangement uses TRBV29-1 and TRBJ2-7; TRBD1 matches at 9 bases. Per germline, CDR1 SQVTM and CDR2 ANQGSEA. J was trimmed by 3 bases and V by 6 bases; bases with no gene match: 9. The CDR3 totals 14 residues. The CDR3 loop reads CSVNTGTGYYEQYF. The CDR3 DNA reads as TGCAGCGTAAACACCGGGACAGGGTACTACGAGCAGTACTTC.

This chain's CDR3 is CASSEVPGGNQPQHF. DNA of the CDR3: TGTGCCAGCAGTGAGGTGCCAGGGGGCAATCAGCCCCAGCATTTT. The rearrangement uses TRBV6-4 and TRBJ1-5; TRBD1 might be the D (6 bases). Deletions cut 3 bases from V and 2 bases from J, with 11 bases between. CDR3 size: 15 residues. The germline V gene has CDR1 MRHNA and CDR2 SNTAGT.

V is TRBV6-1 and J is TRBJ2-7; perhaps TRBD1 as D (6 bases). Trimming removed 7 bases at V and 6 bases at J, with 13 bases between. The CDR3 covers 12 residues. Germline V gene lookup returns CDR1 MNHNS and CDR2 SASEGT. The CDR3: CASKGVWGEQYF. CDR3 DNA sequence: TGTGCCAGCAAGGGGGTCTGGGGCGAGCAGTACTTC.

This chain uses TRBV6-5 with TRBJ2-3; 7 bases are shared with TRBD1. The germline gives CDR1 MNHEY, CDR2 SVGAGI. The CDR3 covers 14 residues. With 5 bases clipped from V and 4 bases from J, the junction kept 6 bases outside the gene matches. CDR3 DNA sequence: TGTGCCAGCAGTCCCGGACAGGAAGCAGATACGCAGTATTTT. Residues: CASSPGQEADTQYF.

The table lists this clone with many counts. This chain uses TRBV5-1 with TRBJ1-3, with no clear D. This CDR3 region has 15 residues. V was trimmed by 2 bases and J by 2 bases, leaving 11 bases between them. Germline values: CDR1 SGHRS, CDR2 YFSETQ. CDR3 sequence (DNA): TGCGCCAGCAGCTTAGGCGGAGATACTGGAAACACCATATATTTT. Protein sequence: CASSLGGDTGNTIYF.

The chain recombines TRBV5-6 with TRBJ2-4, with 10 bases identical to TRBD2. V lost 3 bases and J lost 0; bases outside the gene matches: 0. Germline CDR1 and CDR2: SGHDT and YYEEEE. CDR3 size: 15 residues. The CDR3 loop reads CASSSSGGAKNIQYF. The CDR3 DNA is TGTGCCAGCAGCTCTAGCGGGGGAGCCAAAAACATTCAGTACTTC.

The chain joins TRBV7-6 to TRBJ1-5; D is unclear. V was shortened by 5 bases and J by 7 bases, with 12 bases between the two germline ends. Germline V gene sequence: CDR1 SGHVS, CDR2 FNYEAQ. The CDR3 length is 13 residues. The CDR3, as DNA: TGTGCCAGCAGCGAGAGGTTTCTCCAGCCCCAGCATTTT. This translates into CASSERFLQPQHF.

The J gene is TRBJ2-3, the V gene TRBV30, with 8 bases lining up with TRBD2. Germline V gene sequence: CDR1 GTSNPN, CDR2 SVGIG (reference sequence). V shed 5 bases, J shed 2 bases, and the junction held 6 bases outside the gene matches. The CDR3 extends over 14 amino acids. The CDR3 DNA reads TGTGCCTGGGGACGAGCGGGAGCCACAGATACGCAGTATTTT. The encoded protein is CAWGRAGATDTQYF.

V is TRBV6-4 and J is TRBJ2-3; 9 bases agree with TRBD1. The CDR3 sequence is 15 residues long. The V gene end was trimmed by 2 bases and the J gene end by 2 bases; junction bases not matched to a gene: 2. Germline loops: CDR1 MRHNA, CDR2 SNTAGT. CDR3: CASSDGQGHTDTQYF. CDR3 in DNA: TGTGCCAGCAGTGACGGACAGGGGCACACAGATACGCAGTATTTT.